Following are 7 T cell receptor beta chains from one sample sequenced in a study of T cell repertoires in cytomegalovirus infection. TCRdb re-analysed the reads in MiXCR, keeping a single row per CDR3 protein. The sample yields approximately 150,000 distinct CDR3 sequences, about 6.5% seen once. The sequenced sample was PBMCs. Receptor source: a human donor in good health (CMV status not recorded). Some clones in this sample may be carry-over from other donors' samples.

This clonotype appeared many times. This chain uses TRBV11-1 with TRBJ2-7; 10 nucleotides line up with TRBD1. CDR1 SGHAT and CDR2 FQDESV come from the germline V gene (reference sequence). There are 15 residues in the CDR3. J was trimmed by 5 bases and V by 5 bases; bases with no gene match: 9. The CDR3 coding sequence is TGTGCCAGCAGCCATCCAGGGACAGGGGTCAACGAGCAGTACTTC. Translating it yields CASSHPGTGVNEQYF.

This clonotype was counted at least ten times. The chain combines TRBV2 with TRBJ2-3; unclear D gene. Germline V CDR1 and CDR2: SNHLY, FYNNEI. The CDR3 is made up of 15 amino acids. V was pared by 6 bases and J by 0 bases, with 13 bases between. CDR3 loop: CASRKDRTSTDTQYF. The CDR3 region has the DNA TGTGCCAGCAGGAAGGACCGTACTAGCACAGATACGCAGTATTTT.

This clonotype appeared many times. V and J are TRBV20-1 and TRBJ1-5, with D perhaps TRBD1 (6 bases). CDR1 is DFQATT, CDR2 SNEGSKA, per germline (reference sequence). V lost 5 bases, J lost 4 bases, and 12 bases lay in between. There are 13 residues in the CDR3. CDR3 loop: CSAGSRGNQPQHF. CDR3 nucleotide sequence: TGCAGTGCTGGGAGCAGGGGAAATCAGCCCCAGCATTTT.

This clonotype has at least ten counts. The rearrangement joins TRBV12-3 or TRBV12-4 to TRBJ2-2, with TRBD1 as a possible D gene (6 bases). The CDR3 spans 15 residues. The V end was cut by 5 bases, the J end by 1 base, with 11 bases between. The CDR3 is CASSARGLNTGELFF. The CDR3 region has the DNA TGTGCCAGCAGTGCCAGGGGATTGAACACCGGGGAGCTGTTTTTT.

At least ten counts were recorded for this clonotype. CDR3 nucleotide sequence: TGCAGCGTTGTAACTAATGAAAAACTGTTTTTT. It specifies CSVVTNEKLFF. This sequence joins TRBV29-1 and TRBJ1-4, with D unresolved. This CDR3 is built from 11 residues. V was pared by 4 bases and J by 1 base, with 1 base between. The germline V gene has CDR1 SQVTM and CDR2 ANQGSEA.

This clonotype was observed at least ten times. This rearrangement joins TRBV6-2 or TRBV6-3 to TRBJ2-1, with TRBD2 matching 7 bases. Per the germline V gene, CDR1 is MNHEY and CDR2 is SVGEGT. The CDR3 contains 14 residues. With 4 bases clipped from V and 6 bases from J, the junction kept 6 bases outside the gene matches. For the CDR3, the DNA is TGTGCCAGCAGTTGGCTAGCGGTCGGCAATGAGCAGTTCTTC. Its translation: CASSWLAVGNEQFF.

This clonotype was counted ten times or more. The V and J genes are TRBV10-3 and TRBJ2-7, with 7 bases matching TRBD1. Unmatched junction bases numbered 6, after V lost 10 bases and J lost 0 bases. Germline-derived CDR1 and CDR2 are ENHRY and SYGVKD. CDR3 size: 13 residues. CDR3 in amino acids: CATTGQASYEQYF. CDR3 coding DNA: TGTGCCACCACCGGACAGGCCTCCTACGAGCAGTACTTC.